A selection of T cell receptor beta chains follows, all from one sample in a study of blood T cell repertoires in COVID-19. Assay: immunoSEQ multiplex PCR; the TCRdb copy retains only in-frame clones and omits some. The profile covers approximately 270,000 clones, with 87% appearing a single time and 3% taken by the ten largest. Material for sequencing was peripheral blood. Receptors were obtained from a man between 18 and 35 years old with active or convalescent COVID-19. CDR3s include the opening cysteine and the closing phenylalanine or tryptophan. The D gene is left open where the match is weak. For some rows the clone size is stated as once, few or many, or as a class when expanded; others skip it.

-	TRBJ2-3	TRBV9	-	CASSQTDTQYF
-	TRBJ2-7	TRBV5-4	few	CASSFEQNLYEQYF
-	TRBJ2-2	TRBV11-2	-	CASSLGAVGASNTGELFF
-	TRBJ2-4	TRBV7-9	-	CASSPAAKNIQYF
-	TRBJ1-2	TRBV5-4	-	CASSDSGKGYTF
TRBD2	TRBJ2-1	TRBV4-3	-	CASSQGPTSGRNSEQFF
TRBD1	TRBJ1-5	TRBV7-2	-	CASSPGTGFRQPQHF
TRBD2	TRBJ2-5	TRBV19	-	CASSTGLAGGQETQYF
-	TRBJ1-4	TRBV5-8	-	CASSRQRVTNEKLFF
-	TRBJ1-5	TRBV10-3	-	CAISKGWGDGNQPQHF
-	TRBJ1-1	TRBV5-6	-	CASSLVRVRMNTEAFF
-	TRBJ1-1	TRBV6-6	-	CASSSGGLNTEAFF
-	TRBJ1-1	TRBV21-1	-	CASSRKETGWFPRAFF
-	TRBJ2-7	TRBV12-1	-	CASSLDRDYLDYEQYF
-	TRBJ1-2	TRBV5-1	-	CASSFNPAGQPTEGYGYTF
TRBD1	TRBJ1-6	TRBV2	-	CASNGQGKRSYNSPLHF
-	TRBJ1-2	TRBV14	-	CASSLNLGTRGYTF
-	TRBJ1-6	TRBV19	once	CATNPGEGRTLHF
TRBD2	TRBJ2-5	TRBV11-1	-	CASSGRTSGGPEEQYF
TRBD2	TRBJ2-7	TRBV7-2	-	CASRQKTGLAGGDQYF
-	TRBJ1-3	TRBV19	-	CASSITGGNTIYF
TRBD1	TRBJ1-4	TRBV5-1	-	CASSPGTGGSEKLFF
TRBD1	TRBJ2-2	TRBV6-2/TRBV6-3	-	CASSYTGGQIPGELFF
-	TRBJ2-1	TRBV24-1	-	CATSELANEQFF
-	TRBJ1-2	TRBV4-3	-	CASSQARWGPVDGYTF
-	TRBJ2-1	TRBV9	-	CASSVYAGLRYNEQFF
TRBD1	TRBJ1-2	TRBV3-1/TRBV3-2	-	CASSQSNRGENGYTF
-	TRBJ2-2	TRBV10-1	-	CASSGLLNTGELFF
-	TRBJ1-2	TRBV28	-	CASLSAGDYGYTF
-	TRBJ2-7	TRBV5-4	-	CASSLETAEQYF